The next 17 T cell receptor beta chains were all read from a single sample in a study of shared clonotypes between healthy human individuals. Naive CD8 isolation took CD45RO-negative cells positively selected for CCR7 and excluded terminally differentiated effector memory CD45RA+ cells. Only in-frame clones appear in the TCRdb table, and some are missing; sequencing was by immunoSEQ multiplex PCR. The top ten clones hold approximately 1% of a sample with 1.5 million to 2.5 million clones, about 95% of them seen once. The sequencing input was naive CD8+ T cells sorted from blood. The receptors here all came from a man aged 18 to 29 in good health.

This clone was seen a single time. J is TRBJ1-6 and V is TRBV28, with TRBD1 identical over 9 bases. This CDR3 is 20 amino acids long. Germline-derived CDR1 and CDR2 are MDHEN and SYDVKM. The CDR3 region is CASKFRPGTGISSYNSPLHF. DNA of the CDR3: TGTGCTTCTAAGTTTAGACCCGGGACAGGGATCAGCTCCTATAATTCACCCCTCCACTTT.

V is TRBV6-4 and J is TRBJ1-1; TRBD1 agrees at 7 bases. The junction had 7 bases not matched to a gene; V was cut back by 6 bases and J by 6 bases. The CDR3 consists of 13 residues. Germline lookup yields CDR1 MRHNA and CDR2 SNTAGT. The CDR3 DNA reads TGTGCCAGCAGCGACAGTACAGGGGCTGAAGCTTTCTTT. This encodes CASSDSTGAEAFF.

The V gene is TRBV4-3, the J gene TRBJ2-7; 8 bases fit TRBD1. The CDR3 loop spans 14 amino acids. Germline V gene data show CDR1 as LGHNA and CDR2 as YSLEER. The CDR3 DNA is TGCATCGCAGTCGGGGACAGGTCGCTTTACGAGCAGTACTTC. Its protein product is CIAVGDRSLYEQYF.

This clone was recorded only once. V usage is TRBV5-4 and J usage is TRBJ1-6; the D is unclear. The CDR3 contains 12 residues. The V end lost 0 bases, the J end lost 10 bases, and 5 bases lay between the germline ends. CDR1 and CDR2 from the germline V gene are SGHNT and YYREEE (reference sequence). The CDR3 DNA sequence: TGTGCCAGCAGCTTGGGAGAATCACCCCTCCACTTT. The encoded protein is CASSLGESPLHF. The full variable domain, in which reference TRBV5-4 and TRBJ1-6 provide the parts outside the CDR3, is ETGVTQSPTHLIKTRGQQVTLRCSSQSGHNTVSWYQQALGQGPQFIFQYYREEENGRGNFPPRFSGLQFPNYSSELNVNALELDDSALYLCASSLGESPLHFGNGTRLTVT.

Worth noting for this clone: The same CDR3 also results from other DNA sequences found in this sample. The rearrangement joins TRBV11-2 to TRBJ2-7; no clear D gene. CDR3 length: 12 residues. The V gene's germline CDR1 is SGHAT and CDR2 FQNNGV. With 6 bases removed from V and 1 base from J, the gap between germline ends came to 7 bases. CDR3 sequence: CASSSGSYEQYF. The CDR3 DNA is TGTGCCAGCAGTTCCGGGTCCTACGAGCAGTACTTC. The full variable domain, with the rest looked up from reference TRBV11-2 and TRBJ2-7, is EAGVAQSPRYKIIEKRQSVAFWCNPISGHATLYWYQQILGQGPKLLIQFQNNGVVDDSQLPKDRFSAERLKGVDSTLKIQPAKLEDSAVYLCASSSGSYEQYFGPGTRLTVT.

The chain is built from TRBV10-3 and TRBJ2-7; TRBD1 aligns across 9 bases. There are 16 residues in the CDR3. CDR1 and CDR2 from the germline V gene are ENHRY and SYGVKD. Trimming took 6 bases from V and 0 from J; bases not matched to a gene: 9. In nucleotides, the CDR3 is TGTGCCATCAGCGAAGGTAACAGGGGGCTCTCCTACGAGCAGTACTTC. Protein product: CAISEGNRGLSYEQYF.

This chain uses TRBV11-2 with TRBJ1-6; TRBD1 might be the D (5 bases). Per germline, CDR1 SGHAT and CDR2 FQNNGV. With 1 base removed from V and 7 bases from J, the gap between germline ends came to 14 bases. This CDR3 comprises 16 residues. The DNA of the CDR3 is TGTGCCAGCAGCTTAGTGGGACCTCTTACAAATTCACCCCTCCACTTT. Translated, it gives CASSLVGPLTNSPLHF.

The gene calls are TRBV13 and TRBJ1-6; a weak D match, TRBD1 (5 bases). CDR1 is PRHDT and CDR2 is FYEKMQ in the germline V gene (reference sequence). There are 17 residues in the CDR3. V was cut by 1 base and J by 3 bases, with 13 bases left in between. CDR3 sequence: CASSLVRGGGYNSPLHF. The CDR3, as DNA: TGTGCCAGCAGCTTAGTACGGGGGGGAGGCTATAATTCACCCCTCCACTTT.

The J gene is TRBJ1-5, the V gene TRBV11-3; 10 nucleotides agree with TRBD1. This CDR3 comprises 19 residues. The ends lost 2 bases at V and 0 bases at J; junction bases unmatched: 10. CDR1 is SGHNT, CDR2 YENEEA, per germline. The CDR3 DNA sequence: TGTGCCAGCAGCTTACCGGGACAGGGGATCCAGATTAGCAATCAGCCCCAGCATTTT. Protein: CASSLPGQGIQISNQPQHF.

The rearrangement uses TRBV6-1 and TRBJ2-7; D may be TRBD1 (6 bases). The germline CDR1 and CDR2 sequences are MNHNS and SASEGT. The CDR3 consists of 13 residues. With 6 bases removed from V and 2 bases from J, the gap between germline ends came to 11 bases. CDR3 protein: CASSLQGPYEQYF. Written as DNA, the CDR3 is TGTGCCAGCAGCCTACAGGGCCCCTACGAGCAGTACTTC.

The chain employs TRBV18 and TRBJ2-7, with 7 bases matching TRBD2. The CDR3 is 14 residues long. Trimming removed 3 bases from V and 5 bases from J; junction bases left unmatched: 7. CDR1 KGHSH and CDR2 LQKENI come from the germline V gene. The CDR3 nucleotides read TGTGCCAGCTCACCGGCCGGACTAGAAGACGAGCAGTACTTC. Protein sequence: CASSPAGLEDEQYF.

For this clone: This may be a read error: a much more frequent sequence differs by one nucleotide. The chain joins TRBV6-6 to TRBJ2-2; D is ambiguous. CDR3 length: 13 residues. Germline CDR1 and CDR2: MNHNY and SVGAGI (reference sequence). Trimming stripped 2 bases from V and 0 bases from J, with 1 base between. For the CDR3, the DNA is TGTGCCAGCAGTTACACGAACACCGGGGAGCTGTTTTTT. This translates into CASSYTNTGELFF.

Turning to this clone: The junction shows a germline mismatch at one end, possibly a read error. This rearrangement joins TRBV10-2 to TRBJ2-7, with a possible D match to TRBD2 (6 bases). Germline CDR1 reads WSHSY; CDR2 reads SAAADI. This CDR3 is 12 amino acids long. The chain's CDR3 is CASNEGGYEQYF. In DNA form, the CDR3 reads TGCGCCAGCAATGAGGGAGGCTACGAGCAGTACTTC.

The chain employs TRBV19 and TRBJ2-1, with no clear D. Germline CDR1 and CDR2: LNHDA and SQIVND (reference sequence). With 1 base removed from V and 3 bases from J, the gap between germline ends came to 1 base. This CDR3 has 12 amino acids. CDR3 sequence reads: CASSIVYNEQFF. CDR3 DNA sequence: TGTGCCAGTAGTATAGTCTACAATGAGCAGTTCTTC.

V gene TRBV5-6 combines with J gene TRBJ1-6; D might be TRBD1 (6 bases). V lost 4 bases to trimming and J lost 14 bases, with 16 bases between them. The CDR3 is made up of 13 amino acids. CDR1 is SGHDT, CDR2 YYEEEE, per germline. The CDR3 DNA is TGTGCCAGCAGCCTCGTTGAAGGGGGAACCCTCCACTTT. This sequence encodes CASSLVEGGTLHF.

V is TRBV7-9 and J is TRBJ2-1; D remains unclear. Between the trimmed V and J ends, which lost 0 bases and 4 bases, there was a span of 13 bases. The CDR3 sequence is 16 residues long. Germline V lookup: CDR1 SEHNR, CDR2 FQNEAQ (reference sequence). The CDR3 reads CASSLATAPLYNEQFF. The CDR3 DNA is TGTGCCAGCAGCTTAGCTACCGCTCCTCTTTACAATGAGCAGTTCTTC.

The chain links TRBV9 to TRBJ2-3; D remains ambiguous. The CDR3 covers 14 residues. The germline CDR1 and CDR2 sequences are SGDLS and YYNGEE. V shed 3 bases and J shed 1 base, with 9 bases lying between them. The CDR3 spells CASSERWGTDTQYF. In nucleotides, the CDR3 is TGTGCCAGCAGCGAGAGGTGGGGCACAGATACGCAGTATTTT.